Below, 7 T cell receptor beta chains from the same sample are listed, as sequenced in a study of T cell repertoires in cytomegalovirus infection. Each CDR3 protein gets one entry after TCRdb re-called the reads with MiXCR. The table shows 150,000 to 160,000 distinct CDR3 sequences, with 23% occurring only once. Sequences were obtained from PBMCs. Receptor source: a human donor in good health (CMV status not recorded). Some clones in this sample may be carry-over from other donors' samples.

V is TRBV11-2 and J is TRBJ1-3; no reliable D call. Looked up from germline, CDR1 is SGHAT and CDR2 is FQNNGV. The V end lost 2 bases, the J end lost 0 bases, and 11 bases lay between the germline ends. This CDR3 is built from 16 residues. As DNA, the CDR3 is TGTGCCAGCAGCTTACCCCATATAGGCTCTGGAAACACCATATATTTT. Translation gives CASSLPHIGSGNTIYF.

This clonotype has at least ten counts. This chain uses TRBV7-2 with TRBJ1-3; a possible D gene is TRBD1 (6 bases). Germline CDR1 and CDR2: SGHTA and FQGNSA. CDR3 length: 16 residues. V lost 1 base and J 8 bases, leaving 18 bases between the germline ends. CDR3 loop: CASSLGRNRVGDTIYF. CDR3 sequence (DNA): TGTGCCAGCAGCTTAGGTCGGAACAGGGTTGGTGACACCATATATTTT.

This clonotype showed up many times. The V call is TRBV7-2, the J call TRBJ2-2; a weak D match, TRBD2 (6 bases). There are 14 residues in the CDR3. Trimming pared 3 bases from V and 8 bases from J, leaving 13 bases between. Germline CDR1 and CDR2: SGHTA and FQGNSA. CDR3 region: CASSLGEASGELFF. CDR3 DNA sequence: TGTGCCAGCAGCTTGGGGGAGGCTTCTGGGGAGCTGTTTTTT. The entire variable domain, with the rest obtained from reference TRBV7-2 and TRBJ2-2, is as follows: GAGVSQSPSNKVTEKGKDVELRCDPISGHTALYWYRQSLGQGLEFLIYFQGNSAPDKSGLPSDRFSAERTGGSVSTLTIQRTQQEDSAVYLCASSLGEASGELFFGEGSRLTVL.

The chain links TRBV30 to TRBJ2-1; D is unclear. This CDR3 contains 14 residues. Trimming took 4 bases from V and 0 from J, leaving 10 bases between them. Germline values: CDR1 GTSNPN, CDR2 SVGIG (reference sequence). The CDR3 sequence is CAWTYGSSYNEQFF. The CDR3 DNA follows: TGTGCCTGGACCTATGGGTCCTCCTACAATGAGCAGTTCTTC.

This clonotype was found a few times. The chain is built from TRBV14 and TRBJ2-4; 7 bases agree with TRBD2. Trimming removed 0 bases from V and 3 bases from J; junction bases left unmatched: 11. Germline V gene lookup returns CDR1 SGHDN and CDR2 FVKESK. The CDR3 covers 18 residues. CDR3 sequence reads: CASSQDQEGGLNKNIQYF. The DNA of the CDR3 is TGTGCCAGCAGCCAAGATCAAGAGGGAGGGCTGAACAAAAACATTCAGTACTTC.

The J gene is TRBJ2-7, the V gene TRBV2; tentatively, D is TRBD1 (6 bases). The CDR3 consists of 14 residues. The ends were cut back, 6 bases at V and 2 bases at J, with 14 bases in the middle. Looked up from germline, CDR1 is SNHLY and CDR2 is FYNNEI. The CDR3 spells CASRVDQGPYEQYF. CDR3 bases: TGTGCCAGCAGGGTCGACCAGGGGCCCTACGAGCAGTACTTC.

This chain connects TRBV20-1 to TRBJ2-3, with TRBD2 matching 9 bases. Trimming at V came to 5 bases and at J to 1 base, leaving 4 bases not matched to a gene. Germline lookup yields CDR1 DFQATT and CDR2 SNEGSKA (reference sequence). CDR3 length: 14 amino acids. CDR3: CSAFKRGGTDTQYF. DNA for the CDR3: TGCAGTGCTTTTAAGCGGGGGGGCACAGATACGCAGTATTTT.